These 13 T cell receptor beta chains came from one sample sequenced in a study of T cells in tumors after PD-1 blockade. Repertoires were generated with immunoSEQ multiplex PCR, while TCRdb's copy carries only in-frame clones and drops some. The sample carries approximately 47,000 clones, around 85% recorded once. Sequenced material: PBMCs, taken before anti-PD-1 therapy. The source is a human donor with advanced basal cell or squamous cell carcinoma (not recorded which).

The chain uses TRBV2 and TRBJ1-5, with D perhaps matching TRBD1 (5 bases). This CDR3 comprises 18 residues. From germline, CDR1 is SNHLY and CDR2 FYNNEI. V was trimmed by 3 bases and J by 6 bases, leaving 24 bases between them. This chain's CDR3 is CASSDIRRSTAVGQPQHF. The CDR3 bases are TGTGCCAGCAGTGATATCAGACGCTCGACAGCAGTCGGTCAGCCCCAGCATTTT.

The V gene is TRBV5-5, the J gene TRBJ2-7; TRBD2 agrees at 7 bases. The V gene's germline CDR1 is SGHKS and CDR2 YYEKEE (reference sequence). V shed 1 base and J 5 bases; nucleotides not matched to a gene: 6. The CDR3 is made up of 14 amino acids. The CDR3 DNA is TGTGCCAGCAGCTTGATTACGGGGAGGGACGAGCAGTACTTC. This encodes CASSLITGRDEQYF.

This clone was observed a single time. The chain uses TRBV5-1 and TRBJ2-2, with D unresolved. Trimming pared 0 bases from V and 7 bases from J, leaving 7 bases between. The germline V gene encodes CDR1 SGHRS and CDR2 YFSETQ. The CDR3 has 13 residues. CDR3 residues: CASSLESLGELFF. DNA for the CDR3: TGCGCCAGCAGCTTGGAATCTCTCGGGGAGCTGTTTTTT.

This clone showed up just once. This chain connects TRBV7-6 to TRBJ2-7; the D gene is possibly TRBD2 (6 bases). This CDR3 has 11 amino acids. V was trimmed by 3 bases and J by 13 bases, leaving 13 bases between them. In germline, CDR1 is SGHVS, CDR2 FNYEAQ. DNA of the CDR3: TGTGCCAGCAGCTTGGAGGGAGTTTATTACTTC. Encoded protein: CASSLEGVYYF.

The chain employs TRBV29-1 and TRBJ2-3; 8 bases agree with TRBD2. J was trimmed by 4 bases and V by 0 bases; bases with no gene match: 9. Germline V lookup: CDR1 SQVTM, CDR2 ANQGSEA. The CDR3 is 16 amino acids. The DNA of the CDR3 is TGCAGCGTTGAAGATGTGGCTAGCGGGTGGTCAGATACGCAGTATTTT. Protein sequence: CSVEDVASGWSDTQYF.

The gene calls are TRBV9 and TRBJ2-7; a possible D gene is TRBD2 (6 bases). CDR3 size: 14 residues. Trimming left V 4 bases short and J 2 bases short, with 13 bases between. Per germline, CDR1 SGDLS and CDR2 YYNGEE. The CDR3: CASSSGLGTYEQYF. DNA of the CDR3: TGTGCCAGCAGCTCGGGACTGGGGACCTACGAGCAGTACTTC.

The CDR3 loop reads CATSGGRGGTDTQYF. CDR3 in DNA: TGTGCCACCAGCGGGGGACGGGGGGGCACAGATACGCAGTATTTT. The chain employs TRBV15 and TRBJ2-3; 7 bases line up with TRBD2. The CDR3 is 15 amino acids. Germline V gene lookup returns CDR1 LNHNV and CDR2 YYDKDF (reference sequence). With V trimmed by 5 bases and J by 1 base, 6 bases remained unmatched.

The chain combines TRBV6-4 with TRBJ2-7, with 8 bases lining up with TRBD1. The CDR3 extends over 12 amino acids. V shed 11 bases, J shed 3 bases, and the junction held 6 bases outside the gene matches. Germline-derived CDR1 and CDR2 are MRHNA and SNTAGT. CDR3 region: CAGGQGLYEQYF. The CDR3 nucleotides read TGTGCCGGAGGACAGGGTCTCTACGAGCAGTACTTC.

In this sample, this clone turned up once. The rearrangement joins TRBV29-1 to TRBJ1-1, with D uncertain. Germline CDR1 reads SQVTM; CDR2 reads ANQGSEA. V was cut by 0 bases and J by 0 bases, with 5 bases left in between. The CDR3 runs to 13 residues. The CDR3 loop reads CSVEDGLNTEAFF. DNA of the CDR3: TGCAGCGTTGAAGACGGCTTGAACACTGAAGCTTTCTTT.

The DNA of the CDR3 is TGTGCCAGCAGGACCGGGAGAAGCAATGAAAAACTGTTTTTT. Protein: CASRTGRSNEKLFF. V is TRBV27 and J is TRBJ1-4; D gene ambiguous. This CDR3 is 14 amino acids long. The germline V and J ends were trimmed by 6 bases and 5 bases, with 13 bases remaining between them. Germline CDR1 MNHEY, CDR2 SMNVEV (reference sequence).

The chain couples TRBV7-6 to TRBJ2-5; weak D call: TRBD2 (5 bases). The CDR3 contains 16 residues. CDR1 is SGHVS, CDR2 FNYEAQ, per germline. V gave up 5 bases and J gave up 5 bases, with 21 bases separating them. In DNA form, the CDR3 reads TGTGCCAGCAGCCCCCGGGGTCTGACCGTTTCGGAGACCCAGTACTTC. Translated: CASSPRGLTVSETQYF.

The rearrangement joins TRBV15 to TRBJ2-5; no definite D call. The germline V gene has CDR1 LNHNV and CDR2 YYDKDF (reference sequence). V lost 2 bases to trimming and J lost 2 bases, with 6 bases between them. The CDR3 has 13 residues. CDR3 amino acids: CATSRSFQETQYF. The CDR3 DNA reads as TGTGCCACCAGCAGAAGCTTTCAAGAGACCCAGTACTTC.

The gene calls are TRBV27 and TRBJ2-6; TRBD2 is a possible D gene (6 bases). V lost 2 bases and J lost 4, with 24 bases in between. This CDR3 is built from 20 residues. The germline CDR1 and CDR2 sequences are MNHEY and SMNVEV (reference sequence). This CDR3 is CASSLVARAVGGSGANVLTF. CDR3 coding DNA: TGTGCCAGCAGTTTAGTCGCGAGAGCCGTCGGGGGTTCCGGGGCCAACGTCCTGACTTTC.